This entry is about one T cell receptor (beta chain). Its antigen is still unknown. One entry per CDR3 protein, called by TCRdb with MiXCR from the 5' RACE reads. The table shows about 470,000 distinct CDR3 sequences, with nearly 25% occurring only once. The germline gives CDR1 SEHNR, CDR2 FQNEAQ (reference sequence). The CDR3 runs to 14 residues. V was clipped by 6 bases and J by 7 bases; unmatched bases: 6. This sample is drawn from a study of T-cell memory formation after mild COVID-19. Study-wide results and limits: Some SARS-CoV-2-responding clones were already detected in memory before infection. Clonal second-wave expansions that peaked on day 37 had unconfirmed SARS-CoV-2 specificity.

The chain couples TRBV7-9 to TRBJ2-1; 10 bases fit TRBD2. The specimen was PBMCs or a T cell subset sorted from them (not recorded which). The sequence came from an adult woman who had mild COVID-19 (a few samples of this study predate the infection). Cell type and time point are not known. CDR3 residues: CASSIAGGNNEQFF. CDR3 nucleotide sequence: TGTGCCAGCAGTATAGCGGGGGGTAATAATGAGCAGTTCTTC. The entire variable domain, with the rest obtained from reference TRBV7-9 and TRBJ2-1, is as follows: DTGVSQNPRHKITKRGQNVTFRCDPISEHNRLYWYRQTLGQGPEFLTYFQNEAQLEKSRLLSDRFSAERPKGSFSTLEIQRTEQGDSAMYLCASSIAGGNNEQFFGPGTRLTVL.